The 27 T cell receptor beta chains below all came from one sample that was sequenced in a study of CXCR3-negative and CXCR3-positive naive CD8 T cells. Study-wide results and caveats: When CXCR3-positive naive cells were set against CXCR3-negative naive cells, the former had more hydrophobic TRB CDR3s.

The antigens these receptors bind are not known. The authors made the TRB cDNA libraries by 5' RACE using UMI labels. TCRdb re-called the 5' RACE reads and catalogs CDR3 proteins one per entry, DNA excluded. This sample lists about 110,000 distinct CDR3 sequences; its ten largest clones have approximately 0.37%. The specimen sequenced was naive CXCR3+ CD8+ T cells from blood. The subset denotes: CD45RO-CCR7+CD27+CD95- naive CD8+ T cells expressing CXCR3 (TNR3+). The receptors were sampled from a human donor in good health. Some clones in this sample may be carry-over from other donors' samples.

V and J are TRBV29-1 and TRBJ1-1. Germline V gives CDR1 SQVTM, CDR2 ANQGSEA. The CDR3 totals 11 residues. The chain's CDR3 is CSVERYTEAFF.

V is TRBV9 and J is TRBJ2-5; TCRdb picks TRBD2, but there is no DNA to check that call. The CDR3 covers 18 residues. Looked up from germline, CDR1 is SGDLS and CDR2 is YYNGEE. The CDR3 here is CASSVDVSASVREETQYF.

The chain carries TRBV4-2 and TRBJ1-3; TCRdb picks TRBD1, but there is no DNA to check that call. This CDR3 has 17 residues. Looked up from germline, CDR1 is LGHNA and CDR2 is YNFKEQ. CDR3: CASSQTDSSSSGNTIYF.

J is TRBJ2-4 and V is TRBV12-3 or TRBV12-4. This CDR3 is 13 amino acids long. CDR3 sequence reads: CASSPQTENIQYF.

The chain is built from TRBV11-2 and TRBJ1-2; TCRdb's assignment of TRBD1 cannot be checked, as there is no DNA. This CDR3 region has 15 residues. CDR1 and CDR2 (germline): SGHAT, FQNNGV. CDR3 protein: CASGLIEGANYGYTF.

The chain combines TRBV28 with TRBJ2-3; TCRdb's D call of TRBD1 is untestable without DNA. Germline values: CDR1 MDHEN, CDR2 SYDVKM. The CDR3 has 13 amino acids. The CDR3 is CASIGTLTDTQYF.

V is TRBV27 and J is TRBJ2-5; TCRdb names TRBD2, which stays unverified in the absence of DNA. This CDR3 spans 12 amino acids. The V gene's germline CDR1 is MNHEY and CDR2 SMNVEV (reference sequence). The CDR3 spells CASRDYRETQYF.

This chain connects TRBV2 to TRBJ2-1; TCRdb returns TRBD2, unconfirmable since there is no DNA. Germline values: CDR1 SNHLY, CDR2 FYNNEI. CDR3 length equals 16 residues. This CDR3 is CASSEASGRDYNEQFF.

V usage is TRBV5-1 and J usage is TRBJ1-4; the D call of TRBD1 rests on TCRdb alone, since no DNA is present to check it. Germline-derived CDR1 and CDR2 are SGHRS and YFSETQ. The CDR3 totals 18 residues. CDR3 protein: CASSLEQTDLATNEKLFF.

CDR3 residues: CSARLGSSYEQYF. The chain employs TRBV29-1 and TRBJ2-7. The CDR3 loop spans 13 amino acids. The germline V gene has CDR1 SQVTM and CDR2 ANQGSEA.

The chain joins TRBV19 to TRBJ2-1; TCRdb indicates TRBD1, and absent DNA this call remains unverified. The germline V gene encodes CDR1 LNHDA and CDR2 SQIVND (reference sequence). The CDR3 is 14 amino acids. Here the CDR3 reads CASSIAGTGKEQFF.

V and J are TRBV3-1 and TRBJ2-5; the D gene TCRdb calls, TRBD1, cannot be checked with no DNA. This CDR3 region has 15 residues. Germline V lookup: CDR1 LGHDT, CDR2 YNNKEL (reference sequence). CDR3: CASSQETGRPETQYF.

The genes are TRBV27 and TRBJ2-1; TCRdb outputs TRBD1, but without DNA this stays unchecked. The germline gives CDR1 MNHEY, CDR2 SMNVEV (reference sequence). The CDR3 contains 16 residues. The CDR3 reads CASYARGRQSSNEQFF.

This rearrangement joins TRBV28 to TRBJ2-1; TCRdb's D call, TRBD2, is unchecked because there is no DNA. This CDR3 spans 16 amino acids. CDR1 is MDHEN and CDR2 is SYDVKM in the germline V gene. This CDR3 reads CASSLAGRAAYNEQFF.

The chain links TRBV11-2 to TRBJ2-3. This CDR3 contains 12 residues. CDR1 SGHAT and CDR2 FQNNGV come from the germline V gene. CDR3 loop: CASSLVSDTQYF.

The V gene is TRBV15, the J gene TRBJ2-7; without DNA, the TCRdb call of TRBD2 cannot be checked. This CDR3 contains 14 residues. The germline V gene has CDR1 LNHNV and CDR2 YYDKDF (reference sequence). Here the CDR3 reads CATSKTSGSYEQYF.

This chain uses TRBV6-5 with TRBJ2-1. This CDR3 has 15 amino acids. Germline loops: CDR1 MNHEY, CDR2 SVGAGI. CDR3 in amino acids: CASSYSSFGGNEQFF.

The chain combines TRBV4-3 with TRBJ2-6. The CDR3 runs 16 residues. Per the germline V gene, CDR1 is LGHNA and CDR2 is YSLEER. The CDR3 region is CASSQEYGSGANVLTF.

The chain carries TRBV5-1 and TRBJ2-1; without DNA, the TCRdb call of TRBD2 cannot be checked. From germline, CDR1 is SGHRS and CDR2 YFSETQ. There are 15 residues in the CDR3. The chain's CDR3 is CASSLGLGFYNEQFF.

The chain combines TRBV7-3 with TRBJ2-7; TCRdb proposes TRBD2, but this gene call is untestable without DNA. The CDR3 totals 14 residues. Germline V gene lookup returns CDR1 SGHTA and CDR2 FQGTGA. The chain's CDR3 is CASSLGGPPYEQYF.

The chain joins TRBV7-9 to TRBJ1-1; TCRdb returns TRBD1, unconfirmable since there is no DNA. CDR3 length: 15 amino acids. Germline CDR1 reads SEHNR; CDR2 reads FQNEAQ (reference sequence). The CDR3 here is CASTINRGLNTEAFF. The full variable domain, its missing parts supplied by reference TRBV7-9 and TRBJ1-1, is DTGVSQNPRHKITKRGQNVTFRCDPISEHNRLYWYRQTLGQGPEFLTYFQNEAQLEKSRLLSDRFSAERPKGSFSTLEIQRTEQGDSAMYLCASTINRGLNTEAFFGQGTRLTVV.

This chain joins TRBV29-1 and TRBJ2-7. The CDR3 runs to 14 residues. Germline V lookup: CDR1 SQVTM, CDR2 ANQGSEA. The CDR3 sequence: CSVNQGDSSYEQYF.

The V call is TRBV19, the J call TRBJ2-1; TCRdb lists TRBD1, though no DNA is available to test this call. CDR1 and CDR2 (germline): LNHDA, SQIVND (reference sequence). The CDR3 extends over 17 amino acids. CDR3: CASSIGVPGHSTEEQFF.

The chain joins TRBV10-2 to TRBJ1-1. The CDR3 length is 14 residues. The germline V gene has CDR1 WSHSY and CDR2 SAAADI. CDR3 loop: CASSEVEGGTEAFF.

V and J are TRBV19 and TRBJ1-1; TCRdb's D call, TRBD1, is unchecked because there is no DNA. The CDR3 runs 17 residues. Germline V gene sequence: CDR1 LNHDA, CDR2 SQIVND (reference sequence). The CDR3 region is CASSIVITEGADAEAFF.

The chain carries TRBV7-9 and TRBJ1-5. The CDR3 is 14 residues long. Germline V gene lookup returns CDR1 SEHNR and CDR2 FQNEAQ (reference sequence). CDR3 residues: CASSQNQDNQPQHF.

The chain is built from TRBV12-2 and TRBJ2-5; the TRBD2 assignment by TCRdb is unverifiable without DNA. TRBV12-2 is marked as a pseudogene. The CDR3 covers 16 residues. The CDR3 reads CASRLSSGRTQETQYF.